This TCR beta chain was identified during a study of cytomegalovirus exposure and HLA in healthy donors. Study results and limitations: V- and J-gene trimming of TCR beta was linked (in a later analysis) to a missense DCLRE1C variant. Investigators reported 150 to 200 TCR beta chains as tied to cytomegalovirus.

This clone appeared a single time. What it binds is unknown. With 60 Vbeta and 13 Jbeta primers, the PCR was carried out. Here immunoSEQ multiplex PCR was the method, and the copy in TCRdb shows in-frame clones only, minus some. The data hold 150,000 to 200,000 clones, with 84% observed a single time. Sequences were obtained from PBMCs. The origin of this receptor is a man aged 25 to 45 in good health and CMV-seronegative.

CDR3 coding DNA: TGTGCCAGCAGCTTAATACTAGCGGGAGGGCCGGGCAATGAGCAGTTCTTC. Protein product: CASSLILAGGPGNEQFF. The gene calls are TRBV7-3 and TRBJ2-1, with 13 bases lining up with TRBD2. CDR1 and CDR2 (germline): SGHTA, FQGTGA. The CDR3 length is 17 residues. The ends lost 1 base at V and 6 bases at J; junction bases unmatched: 6.